This TCR beta chain was identified during a study of blood T cell repertoires in COVID-19. Across the whole study: T cells, B-cell-depleted T cells, or PBMCs provided the cDNA or gDNA that served as material.

V was shortened by 6 bases and J by 8 bases, with 11 bases between the two germline ends. The CDR3 has 12 residues. Clinical histories supplied by participants themselves formed the basis of cohort assignment. As processed by the authors: How many nucleated cells were present was estimated from reference gene primer amplification. Libraries were prepared by immunoSEQ multiplex PCR; TCRdb keeps only in-frame clonotypes and omits some of them. V and J calls and clone size are given by that table; D and trimming were obtained from the DNA. The sample records 190,000 or so clones, 65% to 90% being singletons.

The rearrangement joins TRBV12-3 or TRBV12-4 to TRBJ2-1; weak D call: TRBD1 (6 bases). The sequenced sample was PBMCs or T cells enriched from blood (not recorded which). This receptor was identified in a woman aged 25 to 39 who had been exposed to COVID-19. This CDR3 is CASRGRQDEQFF. The CDR3 nucleotides are TGTGCCAGCAGGGGGAGACAGGATGAGCAGTTCTTC.